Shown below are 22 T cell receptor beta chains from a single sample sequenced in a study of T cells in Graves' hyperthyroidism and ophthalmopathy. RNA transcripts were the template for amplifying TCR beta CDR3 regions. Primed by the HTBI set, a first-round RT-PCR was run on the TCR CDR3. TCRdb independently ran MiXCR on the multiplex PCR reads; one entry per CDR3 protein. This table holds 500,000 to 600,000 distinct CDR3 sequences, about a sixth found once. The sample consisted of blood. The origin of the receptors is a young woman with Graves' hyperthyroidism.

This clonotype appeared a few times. The CDR3 DNA reads as TGCGCCAGCAGCTCCGGGCGGATCTCCTACAATGAGCAGTTCTTC. It encodes CASSSGRISYNEQFF. This sequence joins TRBV5-1 and TRBJ2-1; D is ambiguous. This CDR3 has 15 amino acids. The V end was cut by 3 bases, the J end by 0 bases, with 10 bases between. The germline V gene encodes CDR1 SGHRS and CDR2 YFSETQ.

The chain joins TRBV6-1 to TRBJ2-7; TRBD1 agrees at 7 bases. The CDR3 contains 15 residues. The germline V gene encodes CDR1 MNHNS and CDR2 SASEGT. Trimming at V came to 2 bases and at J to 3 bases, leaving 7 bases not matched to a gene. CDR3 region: CASSEKGGQLYEQYF. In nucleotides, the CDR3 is TGTGCCAGCAGTGAAAAAGGGGGACAGCTCTACGAGCAGTACTTC.

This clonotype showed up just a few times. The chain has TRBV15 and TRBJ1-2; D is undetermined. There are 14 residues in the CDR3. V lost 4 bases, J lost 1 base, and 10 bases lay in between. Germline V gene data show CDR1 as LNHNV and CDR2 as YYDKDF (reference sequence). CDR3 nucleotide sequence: TGTGCCACCAGCATGGACGACTTTAACTATGGCTACACCTTC. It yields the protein CATSMDDFNYGYTF.

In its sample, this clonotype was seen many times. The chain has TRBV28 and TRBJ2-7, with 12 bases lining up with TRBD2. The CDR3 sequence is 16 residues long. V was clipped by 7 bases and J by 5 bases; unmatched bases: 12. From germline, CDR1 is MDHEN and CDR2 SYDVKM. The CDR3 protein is CASTIASTSGRHEQYF. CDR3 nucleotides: TGTGCCAGCACCATAGCTTCGACTAGCGGGAGACACGAGCAGTACTTC. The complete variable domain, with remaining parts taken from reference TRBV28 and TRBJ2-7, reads DVKVTQSSRYLVKRTGEKVFLECVQDMDHENMFWYRQDPGLGLRLIYFSYDVKMKEKGDIPEGYSVSREKKERFSLILESASTNQTSMYLCASTIASTSGRHEQYFGPGTRLTVT.

Here the CDR3 reads CASSEYLTATNEKLFF. CDR3 coding DNA: TGTGCCAGCAGTGAATATCTCACAGCAACTAATGAAAAACTGTTTTTT. The V gene is TRBV25-1, the J gene TRBJ1-4; D not resolved. Between the trimmed V and J ends, which lost 0 bases and 0 bases, there was a span of 8 bases. This CDR3 has 16 residues. Germline V gene sequence: CDR1 MGHDK, CDR2 SYGVNS.

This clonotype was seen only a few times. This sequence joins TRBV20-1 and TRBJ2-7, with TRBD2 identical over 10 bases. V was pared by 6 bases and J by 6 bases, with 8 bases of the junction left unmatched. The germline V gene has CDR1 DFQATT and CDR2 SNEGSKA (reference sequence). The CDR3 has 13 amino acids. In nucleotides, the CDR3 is TGCAGTGCAAAAGTACGGACTAGCGGCGAGCAGTACTTC. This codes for CSAKVRTSGEQYF.

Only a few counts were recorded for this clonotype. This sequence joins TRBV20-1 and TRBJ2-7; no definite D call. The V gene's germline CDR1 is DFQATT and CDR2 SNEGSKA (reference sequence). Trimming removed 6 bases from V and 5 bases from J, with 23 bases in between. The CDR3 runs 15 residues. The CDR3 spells CSAVPQDVKRDEQYF. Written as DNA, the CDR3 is TGCAGTGCAGTCCCGCAGGACGTAAAAAGGGACGAGCAGTACTTC.

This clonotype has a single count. The CDR3 DNA follows: TGTGCCAGCAGCTTAAGTCCGAACTATGGCTACACCTTC. Translation: CASSLSPNYGYTF. The genes are TRBV7-9 and TRBJ1-2, with unresolved D. Per the germline V gene, CDR1 is SEHNR and CDR2 is FQNEAQ (reference sequence). The CDR3 loop spans 13 amino acids. V was pared by 2 bases and J by 2 bases, with 6 bases between.

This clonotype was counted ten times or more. This chain's CDR3 is CASSATSGKWETQYF. CDR3 in DNA: TGTGCCAGCAGTGCGACTAGCGGAAAGTGGGAGACCCAGTACTTC. This sequence joins TRBV12-3 or TRBV12-4 and TRBJ2-5, with 9 nucleotides matching TRBD2. The length of the CDR3 is 15 residues. Trimming cost V 5 bases and J 5 bases; bases outside gene matches: 9.

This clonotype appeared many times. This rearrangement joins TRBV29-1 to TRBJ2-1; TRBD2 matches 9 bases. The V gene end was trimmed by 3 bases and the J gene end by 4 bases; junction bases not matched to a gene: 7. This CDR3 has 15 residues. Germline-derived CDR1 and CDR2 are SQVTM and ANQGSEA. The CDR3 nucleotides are TGCAGCGTTGATTCGCTAGCGGGACCTTACAATGAGCAGTTCTTC. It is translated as CSVDSLAGPYNEQFF.

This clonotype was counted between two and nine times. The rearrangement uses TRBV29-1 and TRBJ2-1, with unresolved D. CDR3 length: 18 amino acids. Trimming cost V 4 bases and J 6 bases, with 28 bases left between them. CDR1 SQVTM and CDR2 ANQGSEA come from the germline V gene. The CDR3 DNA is TGCAGCGTTGCACGACAAGAGTCATTAGCCGCACCGCGCAATGAGCAGTTCTTC. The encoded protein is CSVARQESLAAPRNEQFF.

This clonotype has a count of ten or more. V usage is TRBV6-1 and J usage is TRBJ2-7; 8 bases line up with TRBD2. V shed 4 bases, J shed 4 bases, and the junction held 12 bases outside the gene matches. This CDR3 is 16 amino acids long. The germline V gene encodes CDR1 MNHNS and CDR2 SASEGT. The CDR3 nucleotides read TGTGCCAGCAGTGTGTCACTAGCGGAGATCGTTTACGAGCAGTACTTC. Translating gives CASSVSLAEIVYEQYF.

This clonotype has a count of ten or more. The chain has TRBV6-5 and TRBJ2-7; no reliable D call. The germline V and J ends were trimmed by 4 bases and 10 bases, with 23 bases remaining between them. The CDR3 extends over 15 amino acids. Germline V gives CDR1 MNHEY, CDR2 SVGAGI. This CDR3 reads CASSSPTWASMSQYF. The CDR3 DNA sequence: TGTGCCAGCAGTTCCCCGACCTGGGCTTCCATGAGTCAGTACTTC.

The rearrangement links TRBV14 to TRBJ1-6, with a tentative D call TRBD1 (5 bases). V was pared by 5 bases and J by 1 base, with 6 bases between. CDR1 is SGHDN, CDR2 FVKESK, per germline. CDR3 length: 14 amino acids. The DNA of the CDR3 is TGTGCCAGCAGCGCAGGGTCCTATAATTCACCCCTCCACTTT. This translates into CASSAGSYNSPLHF. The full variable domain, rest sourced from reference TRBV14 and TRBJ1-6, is EAGVTQFPSHSVIEKGQTVTLRCDPISGHDNLYWYRRVMGKEIKFLLHFVKESKQDESGMPNNRFLAERTGGTYSTLKVQPAELEDSGVYFCASSAGSYNSPLHFGNGTRLTVT.

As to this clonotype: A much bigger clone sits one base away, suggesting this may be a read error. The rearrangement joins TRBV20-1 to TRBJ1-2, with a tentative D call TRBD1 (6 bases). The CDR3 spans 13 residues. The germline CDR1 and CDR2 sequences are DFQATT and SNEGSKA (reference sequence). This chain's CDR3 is CSARDRGARGYIF. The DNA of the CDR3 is TGCAGTGCTAGAGATCGGGGGGCGCGGGGCTACATCTTC.

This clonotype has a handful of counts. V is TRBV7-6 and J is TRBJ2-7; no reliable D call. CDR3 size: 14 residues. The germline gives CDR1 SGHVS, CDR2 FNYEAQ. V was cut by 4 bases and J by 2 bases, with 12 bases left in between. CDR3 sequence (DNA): TGTGCCAGCAGCTCCTCGGAGCGCCCCTACGAGCAGTACTTC. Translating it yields CASSSSERPYEQYF. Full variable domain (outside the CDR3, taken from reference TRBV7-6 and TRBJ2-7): GAGVSQSPRYKVTKRGQDVALRCDPISGHVSLYWYRQALGQGPEFLTYFNYEAQQDKSGLPNDRFSAERPEGSISTLTIQRTEQRDSAMYRCASSSSERPYEQYFGPGTRLTVT.

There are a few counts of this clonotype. The CDR3 loop is CSARVTGTSGAKNIQYF. Written as DNA, the CDR3 is TGCAGTGCTAGAGTAACAGGGACTAGCGGGGCCAAAAACATTCAGTACTTC. V and J are TRBV20-1 and TRBJ2-4; TRBD2 agrees at 12 bases. V trimming: 1 base; J trimming: 1 base; junction bases outside the gene matches: 5. CDR3 length: 17 amino acids. Germline CDR1 is DFQATT and CDR2 is SNEGSKA (reference sequence).

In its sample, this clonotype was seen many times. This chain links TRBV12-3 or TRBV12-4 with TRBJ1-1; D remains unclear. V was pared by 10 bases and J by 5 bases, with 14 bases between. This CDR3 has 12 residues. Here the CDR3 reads CATSFGGTEAFF. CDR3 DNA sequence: TGTGCCACCTCATTCGGCGGGACTGAAGCTTTCTTT.

This CDR3 reads CAIRDRPYEQYF. The CDR3 nucleotides read TGTGCCATCCGGGACCGCCCCTACGAGCAGTACTTC. The V call is TRBV10-3, the J call TRBJ2-7; perhaps D is TRBD1 or TRBD2 (5 bases each). The CDR3 loop spans 12 amino acids. Germline V gene sequence: CDR1 ENHRY, CDR2 SYGVKD. V was trimmed by 8 bases and J by 2 bases, leaving 10 bases between them.

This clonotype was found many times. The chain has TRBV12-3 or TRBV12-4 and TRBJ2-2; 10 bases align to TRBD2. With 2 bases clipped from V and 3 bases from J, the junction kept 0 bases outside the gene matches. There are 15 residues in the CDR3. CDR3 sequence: CASSLSGGDTGELFF. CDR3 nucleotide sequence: TGTGCCAGCAGTTTAAGCGGGGGGGACACCGGGGAGCTGTTTTTT.

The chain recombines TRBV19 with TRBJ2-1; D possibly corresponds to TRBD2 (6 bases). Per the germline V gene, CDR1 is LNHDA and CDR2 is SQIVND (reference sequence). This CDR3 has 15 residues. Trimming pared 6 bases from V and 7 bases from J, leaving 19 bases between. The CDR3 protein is CASSLTRERKNEQFF. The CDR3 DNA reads TGTGCCAGTAGCTTAACCCGGGAGAGGAAGAATGAGCAGTTCTTC.

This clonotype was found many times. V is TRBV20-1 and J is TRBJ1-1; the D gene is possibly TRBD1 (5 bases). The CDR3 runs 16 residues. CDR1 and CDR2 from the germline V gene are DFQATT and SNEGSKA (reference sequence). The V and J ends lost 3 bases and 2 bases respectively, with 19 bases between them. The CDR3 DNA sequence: TGCAGTGCTAGTTTGGCTGGGGCCAGGGCCAACACTGAAGCTTTCTTT. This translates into CSASLAGARANTEAFF.